This T cell receptor beta chain emerged from a study of beta chain features in type 1 diabetes. This clone was seen a few times. Antigen unknown. The V end was cut by 1 base, the J end by 9 bases, with 10 bases between. CDR3 length: 11 residues. Germline CDR1 reads DFQATT; CDR2 reads SNEGSKA (reference sequence). The isolated RNA, all of it, was reverse transcribed, so expressed TCRB transcripts were what got sequenced. The data were produced by immunoSEQ multiplex PCR, yet TCRdb's version contains in-frame clones alone and is incomplete. The data show 300,000 to 400,000 clones, approximately 12% seen once. General observations from the study: All four CD4+ subsets from Type 1 diabetes patients carried moderately but significantly shorter TCRB CDR3s.

The sequenced material came from naive CD4+ T cells from blood. The chain links TRBV20-1 to TRBJ2-7; D is uncertain. This TCR was recovered from a man aged 18 to 35 in good health. This CDR3 reads CSARVAPGQYF. The CDR3 DNA reads TGCAGTGCTAGAGTCGCACCCGGGCAGTACTTC.